This entry describes one TCR beta chain. What it binds is unknown. Clones were sequenced by immunoSEQ multiplex PCR, and TCRdb holds only the in-frame ones, with some missing. The sample shows about 73,000 clones, 89% of them seen only once. The data were taken from a study of T cell responses to AZD1222 COVID-19 vaccine. Findings and caveats of the study: No day 14 peak samples; only post-peak repertoires were characterized. The breadth and depth of Spike-specific TCRs increased once two AZD1222 doses had been given.

The CDR3 is 15 residues long. Looked up from germline, CDR1 is MNHEY and CDR2 is SMNVEV (reference sequence). Trimming cost V 0 bases and J 7 bases; bases outside gene matches: 5. This clonotype was sampled from an adult who received the AZD1222 COVID-19 vaccine. The sequenced sample was peripheral blood, obtained 28 days after the second AZD1222 dose. The rearrangement uses TRBV27 and TRBJ2-1, with 8 bases that match TRBD1. CDR3 residues: CASSLSRTGLNEQFF. The CDR3 DNA reads TGTGCCAGCAGTTTATCTAGGACAGGGCTGAATGAGCAGTTCTTC.